These 8 T cell receptor beta chains came from one sample sequenced in a study of human CD8 memory T cell subsets. Classification as TPEX applied to CCR7+ PD-1+ TIGIT+ early memory CD8+ T cells bearing exhausted-like traits. Sequencing libraries of TCR beta were made by UMI-labeled 5' RACE. TCRdb re-called the 5' RACE reads and gives one entry per CDR3 protein, without DNA. The sample data list around 6,500 distinct CDR3 sequences. The source material was CD8+ T cells from PBMCs. These receptors were obtained from a human donor in good health.

The V call is TRBV14, the J call TRBJ2-2; no DNA is available, so the TRBD1 call from TCRdb remains unchecked. The CDR3 extends over 16 amino acids. In germline, CDR1 is SGHDN, CDR2 FVKESK. This CDR3 reads CASSQVSVRNAGELFF.

This chain joins TRBV4-3 and TRBJ1-5; the D call from TCRdb, TRBD1, cannot be confirmed without DNA. This CDR3 has 15 amino acids. CDR1 and CDR2 from the germline V gene are LGHNA and YSLEER. The CDR3 reads CASSPRTGINQPQHF.

The chain employs TRBV7-6 and TRBJ1-4. From germline, CDR1 is SGHVS and CDR2 FNYEAQ. The CDR3 is made up of 17 amino acids. CDR3 residues: CASSLNGRVTTNEKLFF. The whole variable domain, remainder taken from reference TRBV7-6 and TRBJ1-4, is GAGVSQSPRYKVTKRGQDVALRCDPISGHVSLYWYRQALGQGPEFLTYFNYEAQQDKSGLPNDRFSAERPEGSISTLTIQRTEQRDSAMYRCASSLNGRVTTNEKLFFGSGTQLSVL.

By frequency, this clonotype is medium-sized (0.01 to 0.1%). The chain uses TRBV21-1 and TRBJ1-3; TCRdb returns TRBD1, unconfirmable since there is no DNA. TRBV21-1 is a known pseudogene. CDR3 size: 18 residues. The CDR3 region is CASSKKLHRTSSGNTIYF.

The chain couples TRBV28 to TRBJ1-2; the TCRdb call, TRBD1, lacks DNA for checking. Germline V gives CDR1 MDHEN, CDR2 SYDVKM. This CDR3 comprises 12 residues. CDR3 protein: CASSWDSYGYTF.

The chain has TRBV4-2 and TRBJ2-5. CDR1 is LGHNA, CDR2 YNFKEQ, per germline. The CDR3 totals 15 residues. Here the CDR3 reads CASSQVVGGGSSQYF.

The J gene is TRBJ2-1, the V gene TRBV20-1; the TCRdb D gene call, TRBD2, has no DNA to confirm it. There are 19 residues in the CDR3. CDR1 is DFQATT and CDR2 is SNEGSKA in the germline V gene (reference sequence). CDR3 residues: CSARAETEVAGQPYNEQFF.

This chain uses TRBV10-3 with TRBJ2-7; there is no DNA to check the TCRdb D call of TRBD1. This CDR3 has 13 residues. The germline V gene has CDR1 ENHRY and CDR2 SYGVKD. Here the CDR3 reads CATQTGQSYEQYF.